The rows below give T cell receptor beta chains drawn from one sample of a study of cytomegalovirus exposure and HLA in healthy donors. Data came from immunoSEQ multiplex PCR; TCRdb stores just in-frame clones and leaves some out. The sample has some 93,000 clones, about 79% seen once; the top ten hold about 4%. The sample consisted of PBMCs. These receptor sequences come from a man in his fifties or sixties in good health and CMV-seronegative. CDR3s leave out the opening cysteine and the closing phenylalanine or tryptophan.

TRBV29-1 SVAGMPFLQETQY
TRBV5-5 ASSLWDKLSSGNTIY
TRBV5-1 ASSRGGASTDTQY
TRBV21-1 ASSKARDRDRGS
TRBV28 ASSLGGTVNEKLF
TRBV13 ASSPRKGGETQY
TRBV2 ASNNWTSASYEQY
TRBV28 ASSLGQGGSPLH
TRBV5-4 ASSLAGLRLGEQF
TRBV4-3 ASSHAEGGDYEQY
TRBV5-1 ASSPLTGAADTQY
TRBV2 ASSAVGLTERETQY
TRBV11-2 ASSLGQGRFEAF
TRBV29-1 SVHSGGRFYT
TRBV6-1 ASRTGATGVNTIY
TRBV7-9 ASSQGDTEAF
TRBV28 ASSHISGEGDEQF
TRBV18 ASSPNSGGSLETQY
TRBV7-6 ASSLAGLAGERTDTQY
TRBV4-1 ASSQAGVRNEKLF
TRBV28 ASSPPLGGGRTGELF